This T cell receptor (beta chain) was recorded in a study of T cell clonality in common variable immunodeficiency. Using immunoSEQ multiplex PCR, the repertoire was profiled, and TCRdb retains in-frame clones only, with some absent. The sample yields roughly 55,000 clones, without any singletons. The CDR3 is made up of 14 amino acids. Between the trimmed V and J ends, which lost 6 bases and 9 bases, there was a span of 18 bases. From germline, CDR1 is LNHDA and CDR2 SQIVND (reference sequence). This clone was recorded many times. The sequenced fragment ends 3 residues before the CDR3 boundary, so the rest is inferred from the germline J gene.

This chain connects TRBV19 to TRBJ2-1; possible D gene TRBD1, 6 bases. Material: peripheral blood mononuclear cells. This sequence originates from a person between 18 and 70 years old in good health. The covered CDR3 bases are TGTGCCAGTAGCCCAAACACACAGGGTACTGAG. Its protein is CASSPNTQGTE. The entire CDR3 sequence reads CASSPNTQGTEQFF.